The T cell receptor (beta chain) under discussion was sequenced for a study of blood T cell repertoires in COVID-19. Study context: Samples came from the United States, Italy and Spain, spanning acute and convalescent COVID-19. PBMCs, B-cell-depleted T cells, or T cells provided the cDNA or gDNA that made up the material.

The germline gives CDR1 SGDLS, CDR2 YYNGEE. The CDR3 runs to 14 residues. V lost 2 bases and J lost 7, with 15 bases in between. How the authors handled the data: Reference gene primer amplification gave nucleated cell count estimates. Clones were sequenced by immunoSEQ multiplex PCR, and TCRdb holds only the in-frame ones, with some missing. V and J calls plus clone size are reproduced from that table; the DNA served to infer D and trimming. Of 300,000 to 400,000 clones listed, 85% to 90% were seen once; the top ten hold approximately 2.9%. The chain recombines TRBV9 with TRBJ1-2; D unresolved. This receptor was taken from a human donor in a cohort sampled during active COVID-19. The sequenced material came from peripheral blood. CDR3 amino acids: CASSVDSGVSGYTF. In DNA, the CDR3 is TGTGCCAGCAGCGTCGATTCCGGGGTCAGTGGCTACACCTTC.